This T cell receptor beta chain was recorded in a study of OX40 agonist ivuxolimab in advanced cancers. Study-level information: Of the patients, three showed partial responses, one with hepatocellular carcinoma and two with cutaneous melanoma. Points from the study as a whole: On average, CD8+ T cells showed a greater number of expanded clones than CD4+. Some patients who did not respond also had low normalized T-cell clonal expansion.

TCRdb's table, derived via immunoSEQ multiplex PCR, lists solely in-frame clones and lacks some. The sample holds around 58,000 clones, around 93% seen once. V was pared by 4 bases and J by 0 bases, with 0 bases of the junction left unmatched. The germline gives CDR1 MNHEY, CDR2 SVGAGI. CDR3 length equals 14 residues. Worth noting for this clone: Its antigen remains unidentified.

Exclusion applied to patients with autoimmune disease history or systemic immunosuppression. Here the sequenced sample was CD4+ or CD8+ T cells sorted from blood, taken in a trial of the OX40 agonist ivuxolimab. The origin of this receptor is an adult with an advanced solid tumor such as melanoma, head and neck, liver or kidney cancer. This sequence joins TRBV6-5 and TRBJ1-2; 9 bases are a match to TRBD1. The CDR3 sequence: CASSWDRANYGYTF. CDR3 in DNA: TGTGCCAGCAGTTGGGACAGGGCTAACTATGGCTACACCTTC.